The source of this T cell receptor (beta chain) is a study of chemoradiotherapy in HPV16-positive cancers. Study summary: Functional T-cell assays on two HPV16-positive patients' cells defined candidate HPV-specific clones and common TCR motifs. Study-wide results and limits: Only two HPV16-positive patients supplied the functional HPV-specificity definition. Candidate HPV-specific clones and E7-related TCR motifs grew in tumor during treatment.

Looked up from germline, CDR1 is MNHEY and CDR2 is SVGAGI. Trimming left V 8 bases short and J 6 bases short, with 15 bases between. This CDR3 spans 13 amino acids. About this clone itself: Antigen unknown.

The data were produced by immunoSEQ multiplex PCR, yet TCRdb's version contains in-frame clones alone and is incomplete. Of roughly 300 clones in the sample, over 80% are singletons; the top ten hold more than 6.5%. The origin of this receptor is a human donor with HPV-associated anogenital cancer. The sequencing used tumor tissue, collected from a patient who underwent chemoradiotherapy. The chain carries TRBV6-5 and TRBJ2-3; D uncertain. CDR3 residues: CASGSAARDTQYF. The CDR3 DNA reads as TGTGCCAGCGGGTCGGCGGCCCGGGATACGCAGTATTTT.